Listed below are T cell receptor beta chains from one sample, sequenced in a study of blood T cells in healthy people across ages. Each CDR3 protein is one row after TCRdb ran MiXCR on the 5' RACE reads. In the table there are approximately 830,000 distinct CDR3 sequences, approximately 59% of which are singletons. The sample was blood. Receptors originate from a young man in good health. Both conserved end residues are part of each CDR3. Fields, in order: J gene, D gene, clone size, V gene, CDR3 protein, CDR3 DNA. A D gene is named only where the DNA matches it firmly. Not every row has a clone size; where given, it reads once, few, many or a size class.

TRBJ1-4,-,-,TRBV12-3/TRBV12-4,CANTPREGEKLFF,TGTGCCAACACTCCCCGGGAGGGCGAGAAACTGTTTTTT
TRBJ2-3,-,-,TRBV14,CASSPQGWGYTDTQYF,TGTGCCAGCAGCCCCCAAGGATGGGGGTACACAGATACGCAGTATTTT
TRBJ2-3,-,-,TRBV10-3,CAISESIGASTDTQYF,TGTGCCATCAGTGAGTCCATAGGGGCTAGCACAGATACGCAGTATTTT
TRBJ2-1,-,few,TRBV29-1,CSVDGGPNEQFF,TGCAGCGTCGACGGGGGGCCGAATGAGCAGTTCTTC
TRBJ2-5,-,-,TRBV4-3,CASSQDNSGSETQYF,TGCGCCAGCAGCCAAGATAATTCGGGGTCGGAGACCCAGTACTTC
TRBJ2-1,TRBD1,once,TRBV12-3/TRBV12-4,CASSLAGGLYNRQFF,TGTGCCAGCAGTTTGGCAGGGGGTCTTTACAATAGGCAGTTCTTC
TRBJ2-3,TRBD1,-,TRBV7-2,CASSPGTVGADTQYF,TGTGCCAGCAGCCCCGGGACAGTAGGCGCAGATACGCAGTATTTT
TRBJ1-1,-,-,TRBV2,CASSDGQGNTEAFF,TGTGCCAGCAGTGACGGCCAGGGGAACACTGAAGCTTTCTTT
TRBJ2-7,-,-,TRBV21-1,CASSKETHEQYF,TGTGCCAGCAGCAAAGAGACCCACGAGCAGTACTTC
TRBJ2-7,TRBD1,-,TRBV7-2,CASSQTGGAFDEQYF,TGTGCCAGCAGTCAAACAGGGGGCGCGTTTGACGAGCAGTACTTC
TRBJ2-1,TRBD2,once,TRBV7-3,CASSVAGDYNEQFF,TGTGCCAGCAGCGTCGCGGGGGACTACAATGAGCAGTTCTTC
TRBJ1-5,-,-,TRBV4-1,CASRKPRRLRGNQPQHF,TGCGCCAGCAGGAAGCCAAGAAGGTTGAGGGGCAATCAGCCCCAGCATTTT
TRBJ2-4,TRBD1,-,TRBV28,CASSRTGEGSKNIQYF,TGTGCCAGCAGTAGGACAGGGGAAGGGAGCAAAAACATTCAGTACTTC
TRBJ2-1,-,-,TRBV5-1,CASSYGYGEQFF,TGCGCCAGCAGCTACGGGTATGGTGAGCAGTTCTTC
TRBJ2-5,TRBD1,few,TRBV6-2/TRBV6-3,CASRPDDRGSETQYF,TGTGCCAGCAGACCCGATGACAGGGGGTCAGAGACCCAGTACTTC
TRBJ2-1,TRBD2,few,TRBV18,CASSRAGRRDEQFF,TGTGCCAGCTCACGCGCCGGGAGGAGGGATGAGCAGTTCTTC
TRBJ2-1,TRBD2,once,TRBV20-1,CSAKTSRLSGEQFF,TGCAGTGCCAAGACTAGCCGATTATCGGGTGAGCAGTTCTTC
TRBJ2-4,-,many,TRBV7-2,CASSARTQNIQYF,TGTGCCAGCAGCGCCAGGACCCAAAACATTCAGTACTTC
TRBJ2-5,-,-,TRBV7-6,CASSFIAGAREQYF,TGTGCCAGCAGCTTTATAGCTGGGGCAAGAGAGCAGTACTTC
TRBJ2-1,-,-,TRBV9,CASSVDPRNNEQFF,TGTGCCAGCAGCGTTGATCCTAGGAACAATGAGCAGTTCTTC
TRBJ2-7,TRBD1,many,TRBV20-1,CSARDQRGDRAYEQYF,TGCAGTGCTAGAGACCAAAGGGGGGACAGGGCATACGAGCAGTACTTC
TRBJ2-5,-,-,TRBV10-3,CAISTPGRKDQETQYF,TGTGCCATCAGTACTCCGGGACGGAAAGATCAAGAGACCCAGTACTTC
TRBJ2-7,TRBD2,-,TRBV7-9,CASSSGPFQRGGPYEQYF,TGTGCCAGCAGCTCGGGGCCCTTCCAGCGGGGGGGCCCCTACGAGCAGTACTTC
TRBJ1-1,-,-,TRBV2,CASSWTSVTEAFF,TGTGCCAGCAGTTGGACGTCGGTCACTGAAGCTTTCTTT
TRBJ2-6,-,few,TRBV7-3,CASSLTRNGPRSGANVLTF,TGTGCCAGCAGCTTAACGAGAAACGGACCCCGCTCTGGGGCCAACGTCCTGACTTTC
TRBJ2-3,TRBD2,once,TRBV4-2,CANSPRTSGGGDTQYF,TGTGCCAACAGCCCTCGGACTAGCGGGGGGGGAGATACGCAGTATTTT
TRBJ2-7,TRBD2,-,TRBV7-9,CASSFERKAWTSDSYEQYF,TGTGCCAGCAGCTTCGAGAGGAAGGCCTGGACTAGCGACTCCTACGAGCAGTACTTC
TRBJ2-1,-,-,TRBV28,CASTEGVYNEQFF,TGTGCCAGCACGGAGGGGGTCTACAATGAGCAGTTCTTC
TRBJ2-7,TRBD1,few,TRBV10-3,CAIRTTGTGGYEQYF,TGTGCCATCAGAACAACCGGGACAGGGGGCTACGAGCAGTACTTC
TRBJ2-1,TRBD1,-,TRBV4-2,CASSQQRRKRQGSYNEQFF,TGTGCCAGCAGTCAGCAACGCCGAAAGAGACAGGGCTCCTACAATGAGCAGTTCTTC
TRBJ1-2,-,-,TRBV7-2,CASSRPGRNYGYTF,TGTGCCAGCAGCAGGCCGGGACGGAACTATGGCTACACCTTC
TRBJ2-7,-,-,TRBV20-1,CSARDPAGVPYEQYF,TGCAGTGCTAGAGATCCGGCAGGGGTCCCTTACGAGCAGTACTTC
TRBJ2-3,-,few,TRBV7-2,CASSLGSLKDTQYF,TGTGCCAGCAGCTTAGGCTCCCTCAAAGATACGCAGTATTTT
TRBJ2-7,-,-,TRBV10-3,CAISPMSGEQYF,TGTGCCATCAGCCCGATGTCGGGCGAGCAGTACTTC
TRBJ2-7,TRBD1,-,TRBV6-5,CASRNDREIGEQYF,TGTGCCAGCAGGAATGACAGGGAAATAGGCGAGCAGTACTTC
TRBJ2-1,TRBD1,many,TRBV20-1,CSARDRGGDEQFF,TGCAGTGCCAGGGACAGGGGGGGGGATGAGCAGTTCTTC
TRBJ2-5,TRBD2,-,TRBV7-9,CASSLGPGTSGETQYF,TGTGCCAGCAGCTTAGGTCCCGGGACTAGCGGAGAGACCCAGTACTTC
TRBJ2-7,TRBD1,-,TRBV27,CASSSPGQESYEQYF,TGTGCCAGCAGTTCTCCGGGACAGGAGTCCTACGAGCAGTACTTC
TRBJ2-7,TRBD2,medium-sized,TRBV3-1,CASSRAGVLASDEQYF,TGTGCCAGCAGCCGCGCGGGGGTGTTGGCCTCTGACGAGCAGTACTTC
TRBJ1-4,TRBD1,-,TRBV29-1,CSVETGTGNEKLFF,TGCAGCGTTGAGACCGGGACAGGGAATGAAAAACTGTTTTTT
TRBJ2-3,TRBD1,-,TRBV30,CAWSPGQGSDTQYF,TGTGCCTGGAGCCCGGGACAGGGCTCAGATACGCAGTATTTT
TRBJ2-6,-,-,TRBV9,CASSVEIRTAGANVLTF,TGTGCCAGCAGCGTAGAAATCCGGACAGCTGGGGCCAACGTCCTGACTTTC
TRBJ2-7,-,-,TRBV5-1,CASSVRGQSEQYF,TGCGCCAGCAGCGTCAGGGGTCAATCCGAGCAGTACTTC
TRBJ2-1,-,-,TRBV7-8,CASSLARVDEQFF,TGTGCCAGCAGCTTAGCGCGGGTGGATGAGCAGTTCTTC
TRBJ1-1,TRBD1,-,TRBV29-1,CSGGQGAEAFF,TGCAGCGGAGGACAGGGGGCTGAAGCTTTCTTT
TRBJ1-6,-,-,TRBV7-9,CASSFEGGYSPLHF,TGTGCCAGCAGCTTTGAGGGTGGGTATTCACCCCTCCACTTT
TRBJ2-7,TRBD2,-,TRBV28,CASSGTTSGVAYEQYF,TGTGCCAGCAGTGGGACCACTAGCGGGGTGGCCTACGAGCAGTACTTC
TRBJ2-7,-,few,TRBV7-9,CASSLLGQGIYEQYF,TGTGCCAGCAGCTTACTTGGGCAGGGGATCTACGAGCAGTACTTC
TRBJ2-1,TRBD1,few,TRBV7-9,CAITRYRGQTYNEQFF,TGTGCCATCACACGTTACAGGGGGCAGACCTACAATGAGCAGTTCTTC
TRBJ1-4,-,-,TRBV20-1,CSARRTGRDEKLFF,TGCAGTGCTAGACGCACCGGCCGTGATGAAAAACTGTTTTTT
TRBJ2-7,-,-,TRBV7-2,CASSLNQGPYEQYF,TGTGCCAGCAGCTTAAACCAGGGGCCCTACGAGCAGTACTTC
TRBJ2-7,TRBD2,-,TRBV27,CASSSAATSSQYF,TGTGCCAGCAGTTCCGCCGCGACTAGCTCCCAGTACTTC
TRBJ1-5,TRBD1,-,TRBV27,CASRTGAGISNQPQHF,TGTGCCAGCAGAACAGGGGCCGGGATCAGCAATCAGCCCCAGCATTTT
TRBJ2-7,-,once,TRBV4-3,CASSLKTYSSYEQYF,TGCGCCAGCAGCCTCAAGACTTATAGCTCCTACGAGCAGTACTTC
TRBJ2-1,-,-,TRBV21-1,CASRSRRAAVSYNEQFF,TGTGCCAGCAGGAGTCGTCGCGCAGCGGTATCCTACAATGAGCAGTTCTTC
TRBJ1-5,TRBD1,-,TRBV29-1,CSVGTGGDLGPQHF,TGCAGCGTTGGGACAGGGGGCGACTTAGGGCCCCAGCATTTT
TRBJ2-2,-,few,TRBV15,CATSIRTDGELFF,TGTGCCACCAGCATCCGGACAGACGGGGAGCTGTTTTTT
TRBJ2-3,TRBD1,many,TRBV2,CASSRDRGRTDTQYF,TGTGCCAGCAGTCGCGACAGGGGCAGGACAGATACGCAGTATTTT
TRBJ2-7,-,-,TRBV12-3/TRBV12-4,CASSLISGSYEQYF,TGTGCCAGCAGTTTAATATCCGGATCCTACGAGCAGTACTTC